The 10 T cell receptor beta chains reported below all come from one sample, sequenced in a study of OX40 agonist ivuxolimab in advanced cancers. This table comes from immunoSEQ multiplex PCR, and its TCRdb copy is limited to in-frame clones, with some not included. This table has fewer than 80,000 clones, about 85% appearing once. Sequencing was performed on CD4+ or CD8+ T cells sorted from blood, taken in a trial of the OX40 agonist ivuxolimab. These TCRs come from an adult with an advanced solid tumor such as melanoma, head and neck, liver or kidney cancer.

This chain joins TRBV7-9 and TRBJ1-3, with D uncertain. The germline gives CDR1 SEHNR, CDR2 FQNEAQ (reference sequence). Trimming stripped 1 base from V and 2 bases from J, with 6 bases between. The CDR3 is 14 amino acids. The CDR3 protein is CASSLVETGNTIYF. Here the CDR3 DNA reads TGTGCCAGCAGCTTAGTGGAGACTGGAAACACCATATATTTT.

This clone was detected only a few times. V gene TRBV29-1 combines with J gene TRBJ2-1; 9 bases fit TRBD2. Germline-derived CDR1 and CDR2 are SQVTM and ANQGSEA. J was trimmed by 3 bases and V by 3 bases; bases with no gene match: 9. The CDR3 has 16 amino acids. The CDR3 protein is CSVDEKGLAIYNEQFF. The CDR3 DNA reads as TGCAGCGTTGATGAGAAAGGACTAGCGATCTACAATGAGCAGTTCTTC.

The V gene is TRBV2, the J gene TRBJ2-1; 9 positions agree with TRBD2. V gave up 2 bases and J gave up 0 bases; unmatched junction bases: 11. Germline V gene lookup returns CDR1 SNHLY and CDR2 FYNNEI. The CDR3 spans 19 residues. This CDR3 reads CASSERGSGGPSSYNEQFF. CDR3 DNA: TGTGCCAGCAGTGAAAGGGGTAGCGGGGGACCGAGCTCCTACAATGAGCAGTTCTTC.

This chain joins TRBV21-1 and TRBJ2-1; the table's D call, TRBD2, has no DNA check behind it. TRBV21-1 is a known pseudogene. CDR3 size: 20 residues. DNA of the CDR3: TGTGCCAGCAGCAAAGAGGGGACTAGCGGGAGCCCCCCCTCCTACAATGAGCAGTTCTTC. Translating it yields CASSKEGTSGSPPSYNEQFF.

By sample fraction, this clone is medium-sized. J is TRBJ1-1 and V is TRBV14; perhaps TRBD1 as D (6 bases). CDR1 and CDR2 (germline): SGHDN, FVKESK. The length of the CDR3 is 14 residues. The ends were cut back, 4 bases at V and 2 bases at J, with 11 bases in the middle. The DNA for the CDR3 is TGTGCCAGCAGCCCCGGACAGTACAACACTGAAGCTTTCTTT. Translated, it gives CASSPGQYNTEAFF.

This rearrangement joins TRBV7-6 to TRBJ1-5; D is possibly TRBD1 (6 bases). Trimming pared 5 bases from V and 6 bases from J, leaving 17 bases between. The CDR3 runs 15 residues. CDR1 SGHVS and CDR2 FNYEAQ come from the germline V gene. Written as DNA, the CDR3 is TGTGCCAGCAGCCCGGATACAGGGTTTGGTCAGCCCCAGCATTTT. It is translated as CASSPDTGFGQPQHF.

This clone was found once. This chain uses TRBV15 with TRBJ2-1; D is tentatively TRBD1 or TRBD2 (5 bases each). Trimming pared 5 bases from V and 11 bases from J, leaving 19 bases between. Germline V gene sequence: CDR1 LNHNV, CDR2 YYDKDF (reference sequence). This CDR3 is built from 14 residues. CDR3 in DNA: TGTGCCACCAGCGAGGGGACGGGGCGGGTCCAGCAGTTCTTC. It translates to CATSEGTGRVQQFF.

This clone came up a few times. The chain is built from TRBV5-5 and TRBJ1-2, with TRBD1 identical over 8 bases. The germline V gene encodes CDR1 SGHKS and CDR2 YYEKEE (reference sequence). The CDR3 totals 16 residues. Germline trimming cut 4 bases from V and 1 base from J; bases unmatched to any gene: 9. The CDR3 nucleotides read TGTGCCAGCAGCCCGGGGACAGGCAATTTTAACTATGGCTACACCTTC. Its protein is CASSPGTGNFNYGYTF. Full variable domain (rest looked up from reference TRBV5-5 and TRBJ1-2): DAGVTQSPTHLIKTRGQQVTLRCSPISGHKSVSWYQQVLGQGPQFIFQYYEKEERGRGNFPDRFSARQFPNYSSELNVNALLLGDSALYLCASSPGTGNFNYGYTFGSGTRLTVV.

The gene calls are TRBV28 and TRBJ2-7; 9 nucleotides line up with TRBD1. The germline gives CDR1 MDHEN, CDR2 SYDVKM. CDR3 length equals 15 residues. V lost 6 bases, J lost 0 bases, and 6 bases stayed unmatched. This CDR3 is CASRLGTGSSYEQYF. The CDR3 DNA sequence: TGTGCCAGCAGACTTGGGACAGGGTCCTCCTACGAGCAGTACTTC. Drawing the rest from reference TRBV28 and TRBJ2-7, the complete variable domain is DVKVTQSSRYLVKRTGEKVFLECVQDMDHENMFWYRQDPGLGLRLIYFSYDVKMKEKGDIPEGYSVSREKKERFSLILESASTNQTSMYLCASRLGTGSSYEQYFGPGTRLTVT.

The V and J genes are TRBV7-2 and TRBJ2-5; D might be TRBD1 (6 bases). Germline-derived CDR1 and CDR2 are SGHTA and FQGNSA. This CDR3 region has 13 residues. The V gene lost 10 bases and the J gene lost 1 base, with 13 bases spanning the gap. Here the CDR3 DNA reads TGTGCCAACTCCAGGGGCCCCCAAGAGACCCAGTACTTC. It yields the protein CANSRGPQETQYF.